Listed below are T cell receptor beta chains from one sample, sequenced in a study of blood T cell repertoires in COVID-19. Produced via immunoSEQ multiplex PCR; TCRdb's table is partial and in-frame only. The sample carries around 200,000 clones, around 84% recorded once. The material sequenced was PBMCs or T cells enriched from blood (not recorded which). These receptors were collected from a woman aged 25-40 years who had recovered from COVID-19. Both conserved end residues are part of each CDR3.

>17|TRBV28
CASSFAGSGRGPDTQYF
>15|TRBV27
CASSRTSGPGDTQYF
>16|TRBV4-1
CASSQVATGGHSPLHF
>14|TRBV28
CASSFGGQQETQYF
>14|TRBV19
CASSIPPGGTEAFF
>13|TRBV12-3/TRBV12-4
CASSPNRVGEAFF
>14|TRBV19
CASLNTGGINEQFF
>12|TRBV6-5
CASRSPTDTQYF
>16|TRBV20-1
CSASPSGTRFSYEQYF
>16|TRBV7-9
CASSLALSGRAETQYF
>17|TRBV4-1
CASSQIPDSADTGELFF
>15|TRBV9
CASSVGLVTNTEAFF
>15|TRBV19
CASSVPGQEDSPLHF
>16|TRBV5-1
CASSFGRATGTGELFF
>16|TRBV6-5
CASSYSPAGNVDTQYF
>14|TRBV2
CASSGTGRNQPQHF
>14|TRBV7-8
CASSNGERPYEQYF
>13|TRBV28
CASSLTANYGYTF
>15|TRBV28
CASSPSGSSYNEQFF
>16|TRBV19
CASSITPGQGDKGAFF
>13|TRBV19
CASSKGQTYGYTF
>15|TRBV2
CASRSAGSHNSPLHF
>15|TRBV7-6
CASSSDRAGTDTQYF
>15|TRBV10-3
CAISGLAGMANEQFF
>20|TRBV27
CASSYAPGQGGVYSNQPQHF
>13|TRBV29-1
CSVEDPVGTEAFF
>17|TRBV7-8
CASSFLRAWFPSGPQHF
>16|TRBV9
CASSRGTGGSNQPQHF
>16|TRBV5-6
CASSLDGQGLNYGYTF
>18|TRBV5-5
CASSSLPKNRVQGDTQYF
>16|TRBV29-1
CSVEGTSGGRTDTQYF
>16|TRBV3-1/TRBV3-2
CASSAFYETGNTEAFF
>19|TRBV11-2
CASSSWARTQGWVYNEQFF
>17|TRBV11-3
CASSLESQSGGSNEQFF
>16|TRBV7-2
CASSLTGTSGKNEQFF
>12|TRBV30
CAWQGASTEAFF
>13|TRBV6-5
CASSFRTENIQYF
>17|TRBV5-1
CASSLEQGQDHSYEQYF
>15|TRBV5-1
CASSLTWGGSYEQYF
>15|TRBV28
CASSLGGAGYTEAFF
>15|TRBV11-2
CASSPWDSLNEKLFF
>13|TRBV6-5
CASRAHSGNTIYF
>13|TRBV6-5
CASRNPSGFEQYF
>14|TRBV15
CATRRDRGRNEQFF
>16|TRBV28
CASSLLGGGNTGELFF
>13|TRBV9
CASSVAINTEAFF
>17|TRBV27
CASSFDGTGEIARRYTF
>17|TRBV27
CASSSSGGARRAGELFF
>12|TRBV5-4
CASSWGGTGYTF
>16|TRBV7-7
CASSLASSGGQETQYF
>18|TRBV4-2
CASSQEVARGYDTGELFF
>15|TRBV28
CASSSGQGLLETQYF
>15|TRBV28
CASITQGLANYGYTF
>11|TRBV5-5
CASSHSYEQYF
>14|TRBV6-5
CASEQTGGPRPQHF
>14|TRBV9
CASSVGQSNQPQHF
>18|TRBV27
CASSPMTSGSLIGYEQFF
>14|TRBV5-1
CASSPQGAGTEAFF
>14|TRBV11-2
CASSKTGGGHGYTF
>13|TRBV2
CASSPQGRSPLHF